Shown below are 9 T cell receptor beta chains from a single sample sequenced in a study of blood T cells in healthy people across ages. Then a second PCR, running about 6 to 12 cycles, was carried out with a sample-barcoded 5' primer and a J-beta primer mix. TCRdb itself ran the 5' RACE reads through MiXCR, one entry per CDR3 protein. The sample includes 650,000 to 800,000 distinct CDR3 sequences, around 50% of them seen just once. The material sequenced was blood. The receptors here all came from a woman of 80 years or more in good health.

CDR3 sequence (DNA): TGTGCCAGCAGTTTATTTCAGGGCAATCAGCCCCAGCATTTT. Its translation: CASSLFQGNQPQHF. The chain combines TRBV12-3 or TRBV12-4 with TRBJ1-5; D call uncertain. This CDR3 comprises 14 residues. V was pared by 2 bases and J by 2 bases, with 7 bases between.

This rearrangement joins TRBV6-2 or TRBV6-3 to TRBJ2-1; 10 bases line up with TRBD2. Unmatched junction bases numbered 6, after V lost 4 bases and J lost 0 bases. This CDR3 region has 17 residues. In germline, CDR1 is MNHEY, CDR2 SVGEGT. The CDR3 nucleotides read TGTGCCAGCAGTTGGGTAGCGGGGGGTAGCTCCTACAATGAGCAGTTCTTC. Protein product: CASSWVAGGSSYNEQFF.

CDR3 residues: CASNIWGGTDTQYF. For the CDR3, the DNA is TGTGCCAGCAATATTTGGGGGGGCACAGATACGCAGTATTTT. The gene calls are TRBV12-3 or TRBV12-4 and TRBJ2-3; D possibly corresponds to TRBD2 (6 bases). The CDR3 has 14 residues. V was clipped by 7 bases and J by 1 base, with 12 bases between them.

The chain links TRBV2 to TRBJ2-5; no clear D gene. V was clipped by 7 bases and J by 2 bases, with 11 bases between them. Germline V CDR1 and CDR2: SNHLY, FYNNEI. This CDR3 has 13 amino acids. For the CDR3, the DNA is TGTGCCAGCAACAAAAGGTCGCAAGAGACCCAGTACTTC. Translated: CASNKRSQETQYF.

The gene calls are TRBV28 and TRBJ2-7; perhaps TRBD1 as D (5 bases). Germline lookup yields CDR1 MDHEN and CDR2 SYDVKM. The ends were cut back, 4 bases at V and 3 bases at J, with 7 bases in the middle. The CDR3 totals 12 residues. The CDR3 nucleotides are TGTGCCAGCAGTTCGACAGTCTACGAGCAGTACTTC. This codes for CASSSTVYEQYF.

Regarding this clonotype: This may be a read error: a much more frequent sequence differs by one nucleotide. The gene calls are TRBV5-1 and TRBJ2-5; D unresolved. Germline V gene lookup returns CDR1 SGHRS and CDR2 YFSETQ. The CDR3 is made up of 15 amino acids. The V gene lost 0 bases and the J gene lost 11 bases, with 20 bases spanning the gap. Here the CDR3 reads CASSLASGAYNEQYF. DNA of the CDR3: TGCGCCAGCAGCTTGGCGTCAGGAGCCTACAATGAGCAGTACTTC.

This chain links TRBV27 with TRBJ2-7, with 8 bases that match TRBD1. Trimming at V came to 5 bases and at J to 3 bases, leaving 9 bases not matched to a gene. Germline values: CDR1 MNHEY, CDR2 SMNVEV (reference sequence). This CDR3 comprises 15 residues. The CDR3 DNA reads as TGTGCCAGCAGTCCCCGACAGGGGAGTCTCTACGAGCAGTACTTC. It translates to CASSPRQGSLYEQYF.

Regarding this clonotype: One base away lies a much larger clone, so this may be a sequencing read error. The chain recombines TRBV20-1 with TRBJ2-7; 8 positions agree with TRBD1. The CDR3 loop spans 15 amino acids. Trimming at V came to 3 bases and at J to 7 bases, leaving 14 bases not matched to a gene. CDR1 DFQATT and CDR2 SNEGSKA come from the germline V gene (reference sequence). The chain's CDR3 is CSASSDRGIYNEQYF. For the CDR3, the DNA is TGCAGTGCTAGTAGTGACAGGGGAATTTATAATGAGCAGTACTTC.

This chain connects TRBV5-7 to TRBJ2-7; 8 bases line up with TRBD1. TRBV5-7 is recorded as an ORF, its role being uncertain. J lost 2 bases, V lost 4 bases, and 11 bases had no gene match. The CDR3 has 16 amino acids. CDR3 in amino acids: CASSITRQGLAYEQYF. The DNA of the CDR3 is TGTGCCAGCAGCATCACTCGACAGGGGCTGGCCTACGAGCAGTACTTC.